This T cell receptor beta chain was sequenced for a study of CD4 T cells in relation to SARS-CoV-2 and coronaviruses. The protocol was immunoSEQ multiplex PCR, while the TCRdb copy is restricted to in-frame clones and leaves out a portion. This sample has some 43,000 clones, with over 70% found just once. CDR1 and CDR2 (germline): SGHVS, FQNEAQ. V trimming: 3 bases; J trimming: 5 bases; junction bases outside the gene matches: 9. The CDR3 consists of 15 residues. A remark on this clone: As yet, its antigen is unknown.

Sequencing was performed on naive CD4+ T cells from PBMCs, cultured in vitro. Subset reported: naive CD4+ T cells isolated by negative enrichment. The sequence derives from an adult with COVID-19. The rearrangement links TRBV7-8 to TRBJ1-1; 7 bases are shared with TRBD1. The CDR3 coding sequence is TGTGCCAGCAGCTTCATCGCGACAGGGCAAACTGAAGCTTTCTTT. It yields the protein CASSFIATGQTEAFF. Based on the CDR3 plus reference TRBV7-8 and TRBJ1-1, the full variable domain is GAGVSQSPRYKVAKRGQDVALRCDPISGHVSLFWYQQALGQGPEFLTYFQNEAQLDKSGLPSDRFFAERPEGSVSTLKIQRTQQEDSAVYLCASSFIATGQTEAFFGQGTRLTVV.